What follows is one T cell receptor (beta chain) and its context. The CDR3 runs 15 residues. Per the germline V gene, CDR1 is SGHNT and CDR2 is YYREEE (reference sequence). V dropped 2 bases and J dropped 4 bases, with 12 bases sitting between them. How the authors handled the data: Using reference gene primer amplification, nucleated cell counts were estimated. Sequencing used immunoSEQ multiplex PCR; TCRdb keeps in-frame clones, though not all of them. V, J and clone size reflect that table, while D and trimming were determined from the DNA. The repertoire holds under 20,000 clones, with 82% as singletons. This entry comes from a study of blood T cell repertoires in COVID-19. At the level of the study: The samples span acute and convalescent COVID-19 from the United States, Italy and Spain. T cells, B-cell-depleted T cells, or PBMCs supplied cDNA or gDNA.

The V and J genes are TRBV5-4 and TRBJ1-4, with D uncertain. This TCR derives from an older man with active COVID-19. Sequencing input: peripheral blood. The CDR3 sequence: CASSLTGSFNEKLFF. The CDR3 DNA reads TGTGCCAGCAGCTTAACGGGTAGTTTTAATGAAAAACTGTTTTTT.